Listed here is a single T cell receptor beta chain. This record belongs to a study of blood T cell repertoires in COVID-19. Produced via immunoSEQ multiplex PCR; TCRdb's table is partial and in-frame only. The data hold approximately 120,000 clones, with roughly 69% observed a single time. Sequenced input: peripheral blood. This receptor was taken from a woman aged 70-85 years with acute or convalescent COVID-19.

The CDR3, as DNA: TGCAGCGTTGCCCAGGGGGCGCATAAGACCCAGTACTTC. Its protein is CSVAQGAHKTQYF. The V and J genes are TRBV29-1 and TRBJ2-5; TRBD1 agrees at 8 bases. Trimming took 4 bases from V and 6 from J; bases not matched to a gene: 7. The CDR3 has 13 residues. Germline V gene data show CDR1 as SQVTM and CDR2 as ANQGSEA.